Listed below are T cell receptor beta chains from one sample, sequenced in a study of PD-1 blockade in classical Hodgkin lymphoma. The repertoire was sequenced with immunoSEQ multiplex PCR; TCRdb's copy has only in-frame clones and lacks some. This sample yields roughly 28,000 clones, of which roughly 80% are seen a single time; around a sixth belongs to the top ten. This specimen was peripheral blood mononuclear cells (PBMCs), taken before the fourth cycle of nivolumab. These receptors were taken from a human donor with classical Hodgkin lymphoma. Both conserved end residues are part of each CDR3. The D gene is left open where the match is weak. Only some rows state a clone size, as once, few, many or a class for expanded clones.

V,size,J,D,CDR3,DNA
TRBV4-2,.,TRBJ2-1,TRBD2,CASSQGTSGGADEQFF,TGTGCCAGCAGCCAGGGCACTAGCGGGGGGGCGGATGAGCAGTTCTTC
TRBV13,once,TRBJ2-1,.,CASSLKMVRNEQFF,TGTGCCAGCAGCTTAAAGATGGTTAGGAATGAGCAGTTCTTC
TRBV4-2,.,TRBJ2-1,.,CASSQEGGTYNEQFF,TGTGCCAGCAGCCAAGAGGGAGGCACCTACAATGAGCAGTTCTTC
TRBV5-1,.,TRBJ2-1,TRBD1,CASSLVQGAIDEQFF,TGCGCCAGCAGCTTGGTGCAGGGGGCAATCGATGAGCAGTTCTTC
TRBV6-5,.,TRBJ2-3,.,CASSYSWGSTDTQYF,TGTGCCAGCAGTTACTCGTGGGGGAGCACAGATACGCAGTATTTT
TRBV11-2,.,TRBJ2-2,.,CASSFRLVAGELFF,TGTGCCAGCAGCTTTCGACTTGTCGCCGGGGAGCTGTTTTTT
TRBV9,once,TRBJ1-4,TRBD1,CASSVGQGSEKLFF,TGTGCCAGCAGCGTAGGACAGGGTAGCGAAAAACTGTTTTTT
TRBV10-2,.,TRBJ2-5,.,CASSGDGSISTQYF,TGCGCCAGCAGCGGGGACGGCTCGATATCGACCCAGTACTTC
TRBV7-3,.,TRBJ2-7,.,CASSLIGSNEQYF,TGTGCCAGCAGCTTAATAGGGTCCAACGAGCAGTACTTC
TRBV5-1,.,TRBJ2-2,.,CASSPLWGTNTGELFF,TGCGCCAGCAGCCCCCTCTGGGGGACCAACACCGGGGAGCTGTTTTTT
TRBV6-4,few,TRBJ2-1,.,CASRKQGGDEQFF,TGTGCCAGCAGAAAACAGGGAGGGGATGAGCAGTTCTTC
TRBV11-2,.,TRBJ1-2,TRBD1,CASSFSTGNGYTF,TGTGCCAGCAGCTTTTCGACAGGGAATGGCTACACCTTC
TRBV10-3,.,TRBJ1-1,.,CATLTGTLNMNTEAFF,TGTGCCACCCTGACCGGGACATTGAATATGAACACTGAAGCTTTCTTT
TRBV10-3,.,TRBJ2-5,TRBD2,CAISDAPSGGAGETQYF,TGTGCCATCAGTGATGCCCCTAGCGGGGGGGCAGGGGAGACCCAGTACTTC
TRBV15,.,TRBJ1-1,.,CATSFLTGVGTEAFF,TGTGCCACCAGCTTTCTGACAGGAGTAGGCACTGAAGCTTTCTTT
TRBV5-1,.,TRBJ1-2,.,CASSLGQSIYGYTF,TGCGCCAGCAGCTTGGGACAGTCGATCTATGGCTACACCTTC
TRBV6-1,.,TRBJ2-6,TRBD1,CASSRQGTGANVLTF,TGTGCCAGCAGTAGACAGGGGACCGGGGCCAACGTCCTGACTTTC
TRBV5-1,.,TRBJ2-6,.,CASSLSAGPSGANVLTF,TGCGCCAGCAGCTTATCGGCAGGACCCTCTGGGGCCAACGTCCTGACTTTC
TRBV4-1,.,TRBJ2-7,.,CASSQDGDGEQYF,TGCGCCAGCAGCCAAGATGGGGATGGCGAGCAGTACTTC
TRBV7-3,.,TRBJ2-1,.,CASSLSGVLNNEQFF,TGTGCCAGCAGCTTAAGTGGGGTATTGAACAATGAGCAGTTCTTC
TRBV6-4,few,TRBJ2-5,TRBD1,CASRPDRDQETQYF,TGTGCCAGCAGACCCGACAGGGATCAAGAGACCCAGTACTTC
TRBV6-4,.,TRBJ2-1,TRBD2,CASSGSSGGAGEQFF,TGTGCCAGCAGTGGATCAAGCGGGGGGGCCGGTGAGCAGTTCTTC
TRBV19,few,TRBJ1-1,.,CASSYGPFFEPTEAFF,TGTGCCAGTAGCTACGGACCGTTTTTTGAGCCCACTGAAGCTTTCTTT
TRBV7-2,.,TRBJ2-3,TRBD1,CASSLEGQGLDTQYF,TGTGCCAGCAGCCTGGAGGGACAGGGTCTAGATACGCAGTATTTT